The following is a T cell receptor (beta chain) sequence with its context. Its target is not known. This record belongs to a study of OX40 agonist ivuxolimab in advanced cancers. For the study at large: Those treated in dose escalation had hepatocellular carcinoma, melanoma, renal cell cancer or head and neck cancer.

Sequencing used immunoSEQ multiplex PCR; TCRdb keeps in-frame clones, though not all of them. The data hold roughly 70,000 clones, with approximately 83% observed a single time. The CDR3 length is 14 residues. Germline CDR1 reads SGHTA; CDR2 reads FQGNSA. V lost 8 bases and J lost 4, with 17 bases in between. General study results and limits: Dose levels from 0.1 to 3.0 mg/kg saw CD4+ and CD8+ blood T cells expand clonally by week 6.

The receptor was isolated from an adult with an advanced solid tumor such as melanoma, head and neck, liver or kidney cancer. Here the sequenced sample was CD4+ or CD8+ T cells sorted from blood, taken in a trial of the OX40 agonist ivuxolimab. The J gene is TRBJ2-5, the V gene TRBV7-2, with D perhaps matching TRBD2 (5 bases). CDR3 region: CASSTRDPLETQYF. The CDR3 DNA reads as TGTGCCAGCTCGACACGGGATCCCCTAGAGACCCAGTACTTC.